What follows is one TCR beta chain and its context. No antigen is known for it. The data were taken from a study of T-cell reconstitution after alpha-beta-depleted transplantation in children. This CDR3 has 15 amino acids. Preparing the TCRbeta library involved the use of unique molecular identifiers. TCRdb itself ran the PCR reads through MiXCR, one entry per CDR3 protein. There are 750,000 to 950,000 distinct CDR3 sequences in the sample; 16% occur only once, and around 5% lies in the top ten. Whole-study findings and limits: Two months or so post-transplant, alpha-beta T cells reportedly derived from several hundred expanded graft clones. Some patients' high day-60 TCRbeta diversity was traced to surviving recipient T cells and thymic progenitors. T-cell counts and diversity were attributed mostly to newly produced T cells one year after transplant.

This TCR was sampled from a male patient aged 10-17 years who had a stem cell transplant for acute lymphoblastic leukemia, so the T cells may come from the graft donor. This specimen was PBMCs, mostly from graft donor cells, taken 360 days after TCRalphabeta/CD19-depleted stem cell transplant. The V gene is TRBV21-1, the J gene TRBJ2-7; no DNA check was done on the table's D call, TRBD1. TRBV21-1 is a recognized pseudogene. Here the CDR3 reads CSSAPGGQGRWEQYF. The CDR3 region has the DNA TGTTCGTCGGCGCCGGGCGGGCAGGGGAGGTGGGAGCAGTACTTC.